This is a list of T cell receptor beta chains from one sample in a study of glioma-infiltrating T cells after dendritic cell vaccination. TCRdb's copy holds only in-frame clones and misses some; the assay was immunoSEQ multiplex PCR. The sample lists some 100,000 clones; about 85% were seen once. The starting material was blood, obtained before dendritic cell vaccination. The receptor source for this set is a human donor with glioblastoma. Both conserved end residues are part of each CDR3. A D gene is named only where the DNA matches it firmly. A clone size is listed for some rows: how often the clone was seen (once, few, many), or a class if it is expanded.

j_call clone_size d_call v_call cdr3_aa cdr3_nt
TRBJ2-1 . TRBD2 TRBV5-1 CASSSELAGGDLGQFF TGCGCCAGCAGCTCGGAACTAGCGGGGGGGGATCTGGGGCAGTTCTTC
TRBJ2-5 . . TRBV21-1 CASTQQGIVETQYF TGTGCCAGCACCCAACAGGGAATCGTTGAGACCCAGTACTTC
TRBJ1-2 . . TRBV7-6 CASSQLPPEKNYGYTF TGTGCCAGCAGCCAATTGCCCCCAGAAAAGAACTATGGCTACACCTTC
TRBJ2-1 . . TRBV19 CASSIVPYSLYNEQFF TGTGCCAGTAGTATAGTTCCTTACTCCCTCTACAATGAGCAGTTCTTC
TRBJ2-7 . TRBD1 TRBV10-3 CAISADRDPTYEQYF TGTGCCATCAGTGCGGACAGGGATCCGACCTACGAGCAGTACTTC
TRBJ2-4 once TRBD1 TRBV11-2 CASSSTGSYLAKNIQYF TGTGCCAGCAGCTCGACAGGGTCCTACCTAGCCAAAAACATTCAGTACTTC
TRBJ2-7 . TRBD1 TRBV5-1 CASSLVDRGSSEQYF TGCGCCAGCAGCTTGGTAGACAGGGGTTCATCCGAGCAGTACTTC
TRBJ1-1 . TRBD1 TRBV28 CASSLRTGVEAFF TGTGCCAGCAGTCTCCGGACAGGGGTTGAAGCTTTCTTT
TRBJ2-7 . . TRBV5-4 CASSLEWGGYEQYF TGTGCCAGCAGCTTGGAATGGGGCGGATACGAGCAGTACTTC
TRBJ2-7 few . TRBV18 CASSPVAGSSYEQYF TGTGCCAGCTCACCAGTGGCGGGATCGTCCTACGAGCAGTACTTC